The next 31 T cell receptor beta chains were all read from a single sample in a study of CD8+ T cells in alopecia areata. In each case, RNA was isolated and then reverse transcribed into cDNA as the sequencing template. Repertoires were generated with immunoSEQ multiplex PCR, while TCRdb's copy carries only in-frame clones and drops some. The sample contains around 69,000 clones, roughly 60% of which appear only once. Sequencing was performed on CD8+ T cells sorted from blood, taken at week 0. The source of these receptors is a human donor with alopecia areata.

This clone was observed a few times. The chain links TRBV28 to TRBJ2-7, with 9 bases identical to TRBD2. Trimming took 11 bases from V and 5 from J; bases not matched to a gene: 7. The CDR3 covers 12 residues. CDR1 and CDR2 (germline): MDHEN, SYDVKM. CDR3 sequence: CAGSAGGDEQYF. In DNA, the CDR3 is TGTGCCGGGTCAGCGGGAGGCGACGAGCAGTACTTC. The variable domain in full, with the rest retrieved from reference TRBV28 and TRBJ2-7, is DVKVTQSSRYLVKRTGEKVFLECVQDMDHENMFWYRQDPGLGLRLIYFSYDVKMKEKGDIPEGYSVSREKKERFSLILESASTNQTSMYLCAGSAGGDEQYFGPGTRLTVT.

This clone has ten or more counts. The genes are TRBV10-3 and TRBJ2-5; a weak D match, TRBD1 (5 bases). V dropped 6 bases and J dropped 1 base, with 6 bases sitting between them. Germline CDR1 is ENHRY and CDR2 is SYGVKD. There are 12 residues in the CDR3. CDR3 DNA: TGTGCCATCAGGGGGCCCCAAGAGACCCAGTACTTC. Its protein product is CAIRGPQETQYF.

The CDR3 nucleotides are TGTGCCAGCTCACCCAGGGCGTTACCCCTCCACTTT. Its protein is CASSPRALPLHF. The chain has TRBV18 and TRBJ1-6, with D maybe TRBD1 (5 bases). The CDR3 extends over 12 amino acids. In germline, CDR1 is KGHSH, CDR2 LQKENI. The V gene lost 3 bases and the J gene lost 12 bases, with 9 bases spanning the gap.

This chain connects TRBV16 to TRBJ1-2; D is ambiguous. This CDR3 spans 15 amino acids. The germline V gene has CDR1 KGHSY and CDR2 FQNENV. V gave up 3 bases and J gave up 4 bases, with 15 bases separating them. The CDR3 is CASSHGVIATYGYTF. The CDR3 nucleotides are TGTGCCAGCAGCCATGGAGTTATAGCTACCTATGGCTACACCTTC.

There are a few counts of this clone. The chain recombines TRBV15 with TRBJ1-2, with D unclear. This CDR3 contains 16 residues. The V gene's germline CDR1 is LNHNV and CDR2 YYDKDF (reference sequence). V was pared by 1 base and J by 5 bases, with 17 bases between. CDR3 loop: CATSRGGTPGLYGYTF. CDR3 bases: TGTGCCACCAGCAGAGGGGGAACCCCAGGACTATATGGCTACACCTTC. The whole variable domain, remainder taken from reference TRBV15 and TRBJ1-2, is DAMVIQNPRYQVTQFGKPVTLSCSQTLNHNVMYWYQQKSSQAPKLLFHYYDKDFNNEADTPDNFQSRRPNTSFCFLDIRSPGLGDTAMYLCATSRGGTPGLYGYTFGSGTRLTVV.

The V gene is TRBV7-8, the J gene TRBJ2-2, with no clear D. Germline V gene data show CDR1 as SGHVS and CDR2 as FQNEAQ. V was shortened by 3 bases and J by 7 bases, with 6 bases between the two germline ends. This CDR3 comprises 12 residues. The CDR3 sequence is CASSFADGELFF. Written as DNA, the CDR3 is TGTGCCAGCAGCTTCGCGGACGGGGAGCTGTTTTTT.

This clone has more than one count but fewer than ten. V usage is TRBV7-9 and J usage is TRBJ2-7; 8 bases are a match to TRBD2. The CDR3 runs to 15 residues. CDR1 is SEHNR, CDR2 FQNEAQ, per germline (reference sequence). V was clipped by 5 bases and J by 4 bases; unmatched bases: 10. As DNA, the CDR3 is TGTGCCAGCAGCCCACAAGCGGGAGAGACATACGAGCAGTACTTC. It codes for CASSPQAGETYEQYF.

This rearrangement joins TRBV29-1 to TRBJ2-7; TRBD1 matches at 8 bases. Germline V gene lookup returns CDR1 SQVTM and CDR2 ANQGSEA. V was clipped by 5 bases and J by 5 bases; unmatched bases: 5. The CDR3 sequence is 12 residues long. As DNA, the CDR3 is TGCAGCGTTCAACCAGGGGGCCACGAGCAGTACTTC. This gives the protein CSVQPGGHEQYF.

The gene calls are TRBV7-9 and TRBJ1-4, with D unresolved. The germline V gene encodes CDR1 SEHNR and CDR2 FQNEAQ (reference sequence). The V and J ends lost 6 bases and 6 bases respectively, with 11 bases between them. The CDR3 runs 13 residues. CDR3 bases: TGTGCCAGCAGTCCGGACGGAGATGAAAAACTGTTTTTT. Translation gives CASSPDGDEKLFF. The complete variable domain, with remaining parts taken from reference TRBV7-9 and TRBJ1-4, reads DTGVSQNPRHKITKRGQNVTFRCDPISEHNRLYWYRQTLGQGPEFLTYFQNEAQLEKSRLLSDRFSAERPKGSFSTLEIQRTEQGDSAMYLCASSPDGDEKLFFGSGTQLSVL.

The chain combines TRBV29-1 with TRBJ1-2; the D is unclear. V was cut by 5 bases and J by 3 bases, with 19 bases left in between. Germline CDR1 SQVTM, CDR2 ANQGSEA. The CDR3 extends over 15 amino acids. The CDR3 loop is CSVFPSRLLDYGYTF. CDR3 coding DNA: TGCAGCGTTTTTCCGTCGCGCCTGCTTGACTATGGCTACACCTTC.

This clone showed up just a few times. This chain links TRBV2 with TRBJ1-5; D possibly corresponds to TRBD1 (5 bases). From germline, CDR1 is SNHLY and CDR2 FYNNEI. CDR3 length: 14 amino acids. Trimming took off 1 base at V and 8 bases at J, with 12 bases between the two ends. CDR3 residues: CASSEVGGVEPQHF. The CDR3 DNA reads TGTGCCAGCAGTGAAGTGGGAGGGGTTGAGCCCCAGCATTTT.

The chain is built from TRBV19 and TRBJ1-2; 7 nucleotides align to TRBD1. Per the germline V gene, CDR1 is LNHDA and CDR2 is SQIVND (reference sequence). J was trimmed by 8 bases and V by 3 bases; bases with no gene match: 12. CDR3 length equals 15 residues. DNA of the CDR3: TGTGCCAGTAGTATCTGGGACAGTGGATTTATCGGCTACACCTTC. It codes for CASSIWDSGFIGYTF.

CDR3 bases: TGTGCCAGCAGCGGGATGATAGCGGGAGAGCAGTTCTTC. It translates to CASSGMIAGEQFF. This chain uses TRBV9 with TRBJ2-1, with TRBD2 matching over 8 bases. Germline CDR1 SGDLS, CDR2 YYNGEE. The CDR3 runs to 13 residues. Germline trimming cut 3 bases from V and 10 bases from J; bases unmatched to any gene: 6.

This clone showed up many times. This chain links TRBV28 with TRBJ2-5; the match to TRBD1 covers 8 bases. The CDR3 has 15 amino acids. V was clipped by 7 bases and J by 4 bases; unmatched bases: 11. CDR1 and CDR2 from the germline V gene are MDHEN and SYDVKM. For the CDR3, the DNA is TGTGCCAGCACCCCCAAAGGGACAGGCCGAGAGACCCAGTACTTC. Translating it yields CASTPKGTGRETQYF.

The chain carries TRBV29-1 and TRBJ2-3; 7 bases map to TRBD1. Germline CDR1 reads SQVTM; CDR2 reads ANQGSEA. This CDR3 comprises 13 residues. V lost 7 bases, J lost 4 bases, and 8 bases stayed unmatched. For the CDR3, the DNA is TGCAGCGCTACAGGGGAGTTGGCAGATACGCAGTATTTT. This codes for CSATGELADTQYF.

V gene TRBV7-6 combines with J gene TRBJ2-7; D may be TRBD1 or TRBD2 (6 bases each). In germline, CDR1 is SGHVS, CDR2 FNYEAQ. V lost 2 bases and J 2 bases, leaving 10 bases between the germline ends. The CDR3 sequence is 14 residues long. CDR3 in amino acids: CASSLLGGTYEQYF. CDR3 nucleotides: TGTGCCAGCAGCTTATTAGGGGGGACCTACGAGCAGTACTTC. The full variable domain, in which reference TRBV7-6 and TRBJ2-7 provide the parts outside the CDR3, is GAGVSQSPRYKVTKRGQDVALRCDPISGHVSLYWYRQALGQGPEFLTYFNYEAQQDKSGLPNDRFSAERPEGSISTLTIQRTEQRDSAMYRCASSLLGGTYEQYFGPGTRLTVT.

The V call is TRBV27, the J call TRBJ2-7; TRBD2 matches at 10 bases. The CDR3 runs 15 residues. Germline V gene sequence: CDR1 MNHEY, CDR2 SMNVEV (reference sequence). With V trimmed by 5 bases and J by 7 bases, 11 bases remained unmatched. This CDR3 is CASSGGSGGAWEQYF. CDR3 nucleotide sequence: TGTGCCAGCAGTGGTGGCAGCGGGGGGGCCTGGGAGCAGTACTTC.

The CDR3 DNA follows: TGCGCCAGCAGCCAGGGAGGGAGGCTTTTGGGGAAAGCTGAAGCTTTCTTT. This sequence encodes CASSQGGRLLGKAEAFF. The chain recombines TRBV4-3 with TRBJ1-1; D gene ambiguous. Trimming shortened V by 3 bases and J by 6 bases, and 23 bases separated the two germline ends. Per germline, CDR1 LGHNA and CDR2 YSLEER. This CDR3 comprises 17 residues.

The V and J genes are TRBV30 and TRBJ1-2; the D is unclear. The germline gives CDR1 GTSNPN, CDR2 SVGIG (reference sequence). Trimming pared 0 bases from V and 7 bases from J, leaving 15 bases between. This CDR3 comprises 14 residues. In DNA form, the CDR3 reads TGTGCCTGGAGTGTAGCCCGACTCGGGTTTGGCTACACCTTC. This sequence encodes CAWSVARLGFGYTF.

The chain joins TRBV5-1 to TRBJ2-1; D is unclear. Trimming stripped 0 bases from V and 7 bases from J, with 20 bases between. The CDR3 contains 17 residues. Germline CDR1 is SGHRS and CDR2 is YFSETQ. Here the CDR3 DNA reads TGCGCCAGCAGCTTGGGGCCATGGGCGGCATATGGGAATGAGCAGTTCTTC. It is translated as CASSLGPWAAYGNEQFF.

V usage is TRBV6-1 and J usage is TRBJ2-3; D remains unclear. This CDR3 comprises 15 residues. Germline loops: CDR1 MNHNS, CDR2 SASEGT. Trimming stripped 5 bases from V and 6 bases from J, with 18 bases between. The DNA of the CDR3 is TGTGCCAGCAGTCTGGCCTACCTCCACCAGGATACGCAGTATTTT. Its protein product is CASSLAYLHQDTQYF.

V gene TRBV13 combines with J gene TRBJ2-5; possibly TRBD2 for D (7 bases). CDR1 is PRHDT and CDR2 is FYEKMQ in the germline V gene (reference sequence). The CDR3 is 17 amino acids. With 5 bases removed from V and 3 bases from J, the gap between germline ends came to 22 bases. The DNA for the CDR3 is TGTGCCAGCAGCCCAATGCAGCCCGGGGGGCCGAAAGAGACCCAGTACTTC. Its translation: CASSPMQPGGPKETQYF.

The chain employs TRBV5-1 and TRBJ1-1; no clear D. V was cut by 2 bases and J by 0 bases, with 8 bases left in between. CDR1 is SGHRS and CDR2 is YFSETQ in the germline V gene. The CDR3 is made up of 14 amino acids. For the CDR3, the DNA is TGCGCCAGCAGCTTTAGGACCATGAACACTGAAGCTTTCTTT. Encoded protein: CASSFRTMNTEAFF. Using reference TRBV5-1 and TRBJ1-1 for the parts outside the CDR3, the full variable domain is KAGVTQTPRYLIKTRGQQVTLSCSPISGHRSVSWYQQTPGQGLQFLFEYFSETQRNKGNFPGRFSGRQFSNSRSEMNVSTLELGDSALYLCASSFRTMNTEAFFGQGTRLTVV.

This clone was seen a single time. The chain employs TRBV27 and TRBJ2-5; 7 nucleotides agree with TRBD1. The CDR3 loop spans 14 amino acids. The germline V gene encodes CDR1 MNHEY and CDR2 SMNVEV (reference sequence). The V and J ends lost 1 base and 7 bases, in that order; junction bases with no gene match: 6. The CDR3 region is CASSLFRGGGTQYF. The CDR3 coding sequence is TGTGCCAGCAGTTTATTTCGAGGGGGCGGGACCCAGTACTTC.

This clone was detected only once. The J gene is TRBJ2-7, the V gene TRBV5-6; 9 positions match TRBD1. CDR1 SGHDT and CDR2 YYEEEE come from the germline V gene. The CDR3 runs to 14 residues. The V segment lost 0 bases and the J segment 2 bases; nucleotides outside the gene matches: 0. DNA for the CDR3: TGTGCCAGCAGCTTGGGACAGGGGGCCTACGAGCAGTACTTC. It translates to CASSLGQGAYEQYF.

The V and J genes are TRBV14 and TRBJ2-3, with D tentatively TRBD2 (5 bases). V shed 1 base and J shed 5 bases, with 10 bases lying between them. Germline assignment: CDR1 SGHDN and CDR2 FVKESK. The CDR3 covers 14 residues. The CDR3 region has the DNA TGTGCCAGCAGCCAAGGAATAGGGAGAGATACGCAGTATTTT. Translated, it gives CASSQGIGRDTQYF.

The rearrangement joins TRBV25-1 to TRBJ1-5, with a weak D call TRBD1 (6 bases). CDR1 is MGHDK and CDR2 is SYGVNS in the germline V gene. The length of the CDR3 is 14 residues. The V end lost 4 bases, the J end lost 7 bases, and 14 bases lay between the germline ends. In nucleotides, the CDR3 is TGTGCCAGCAGTGGCCACAGGGAAGGACAGCCCCAGCATTTT. This sequence encodes CASSGHREGQPQHF.

The chain joins TRBV5-6 to TRBJ2-4, with D maybe TRBD2 (6 bases). Germline V lookup: CDR1 SGHDT, CDR2 YYEEEE. The CDR3 is made up of 16 amino acids. The V end lost 0 bases, the J end lost 0 bases, and 10 bases lay between the germline ends. In nucleotides, the CDR3 is TGTGCCAGCAGCTTGGGGACTACCCTAGCCAAAAACATTCAGTACTTC. Its protein product is CASSLGTTLAKNIQYF.

CDR3 region: CASSQGDTGGGELFF. As DNA, the CDR3 is TGCGCCAGCAGCCAAGGAGACACAGGGGGCGGGGAGCTGTTTTTT. V is TRBV4-1 and J is TRBJ2-2, with 8 bases that match TRBD1. The CDR3 totals 15 residues. Per germline, CDR1 MGHRA and CDR2 YSYEKL. V gave up 1 base and J gave up 7 bases; unmatched junction bases: 5.

The gene calls are TRBV7-9 and TRBJ1-2; 8 nucleotides line up with TRBD1. Per the germline V gene, CDR1 is SEHNR and CDR2 is FQNEAQ (reference sequence). Trimming removed 2 bases from V and 2 bases from J; junction bases left unmatched: 13. The length of the CDR3 is 18 residues. CDR3 residues: CASSLLPLVGQDNYGYTF. As DNA, the CDR3 is TGTGCCAGCAGCTTACTTCCTCTAGTGGGACAGGACAACTATGGCTACACCTTC. The full variable domain, in which reference TRBV7-9 and TRBJ1-2 provide the parts outside the CDR3, is DTGVSQNPRHKITKRGQNVTFRCDPISEHNRLYWYRQTLGQGPEFLTYFQNEAQLEKSRLLSDRFSAERPKGSFSTLEIQRTEQGDSAMYLCASSLLPLVGQDNYGYTFGSGTRLTVV.

This sequence joins TRBV7-9 and TRBJ2-1; no firm D call. With 2 bases removed from V and 4 bases from J, the gap between germline ends came to 12 bases. Germline CDR1 and CDR2: SEHNR and FQNEAQ (reference sequence). This CDR3 is 15 amino acids long. For the CDR3, the DNA is TGTGCCAGCAGCTTAAGTGACGCCGCGTACAATGAGCAGTTCTTC. This translates into CASSLSDAAYNEQFF.